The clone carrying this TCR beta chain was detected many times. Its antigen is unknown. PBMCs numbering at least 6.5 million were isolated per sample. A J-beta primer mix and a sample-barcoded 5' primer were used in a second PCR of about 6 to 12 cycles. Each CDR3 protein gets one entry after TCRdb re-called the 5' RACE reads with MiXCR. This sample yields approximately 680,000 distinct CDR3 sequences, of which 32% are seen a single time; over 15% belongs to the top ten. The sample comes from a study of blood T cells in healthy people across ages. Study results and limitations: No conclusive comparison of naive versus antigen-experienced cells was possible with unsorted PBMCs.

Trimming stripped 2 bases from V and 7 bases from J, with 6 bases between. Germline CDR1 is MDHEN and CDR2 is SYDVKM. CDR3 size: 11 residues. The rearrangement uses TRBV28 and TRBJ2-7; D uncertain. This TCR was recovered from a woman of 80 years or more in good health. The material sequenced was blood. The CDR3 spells CASSLTDEQYF. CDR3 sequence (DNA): TGTGCCAGCAGTTTAACAGATGAGCAGTACTTC.